The rows below give T cell receptor beta chains drawn from one sample of a study of T cell responses to AZD1222 COVID-19 vaccine. Profiling relied on immunoSEQ multiplex PCR, and the TCRdb table lists in-frame clones only, not all of them. The sample lists some 130,000 clones; 80% to 95% were seen once. The sequences come from peripheral blood, collected 28 days after the second AZD1222 dose. The receptors were sampled from an adult who received the AZD1222 COVID-19 vaccine. Both conserved end residues are part of each CDR3. D genes are given only for firm matches. A clone size is listed for some rows: how often the clone was seen (once, few, many), or a class if it is expanded.

cdr3_aa: CASSAGSGYTF
cdr3_nt: TGTGCCAGCAGTGCCGGATCTGGCTACACCTTC
clone_size: .
d_call: .
v_call: TRBV12-3/TRBV12-4
j_call: TRBJ1-2

cdr3_aa: CASSPDSLGGSGNTIYF
cdr3_nt: TGCGCCAGCAGCCCGGACTCCCTCGGCGGCTCTGGAAACACCATATATTTT
clone_size: .
d_call: .
v_call: TRBV4-3
j_call: TRBJ1-3

cdr3_aa: CASGFGTGNNEKLFF
cdr3_nt: TGTGCTAGTGGTTTCGGGACCGGGAATAATGAAAAACTGTTTTTT
clone_size: .
d_call: .
v_call: TRBV12-5
j_call: TRBJ1-4

cdr3_aa: CASSPLLRSDGGNTIYF
cdr3_nt: TGTGCCAGCAGCCCCCTATTGAGGTCGGATGGTGGAAACACCATATATTTT
clone_size: .
d_call: .
v_call: TRBV7-8
j_call: TRBJ1-3

cdr3_aa: CASSHNRGSYGYTF
cdr3_nt: TGTGCCAGCAGCCACAACAGGGGGTCCTATGGCTACACCTTC
clone_size: .
d_call: TRBD1
v_call: TRBV3-1/TRBV3-2
j_call: TRBJ1-2

cdr3_aa: CATLPTGVTYNEQFF
cdr3_nt: TGTGCCACTTTACCCACAGGGGTAACCTACAATGAGCAGTTCTTC
clone_size: .
d_call: TRBD1
v_call: TRBV19
j_call: TRBJ2-1

cdr3_aa: CASSGQRSNQPQHF
cdr3_nt: TGTGCCAGCAGTGGTCAGCGTAGCAATCAGCCCCAGCATTTT
clone_size: once
d_call: .
v_call: TRBV2
j_call: TRBJ1-5

cdr3_aa: CASSPGTSGVFSGANVLTF
cdr3_nt: TGCGCCAGCAGTCCCGGGACTAGCGGGGTCTTCTCTGGGGCCAACGTCCTGACTTTC
clone_size: .
d_call: TRBD2
v_call: TRBV4-1
j_call: TRBJ2-6

cdr3_aa: CASSERGGGNEQFF
cdr3_nt: TGTGCCAGCAGTGAGCGGGGGGGCGGGAATGAGCAGTTCTTC
clone_size: .
d_call: TRBD2
v_call: TRBV6-4
j_call: TRBJ2-1

cdr3_aa: CASSELAGGPSGELFF
cdr3_nt: TGTGCCAGCAGTGAGCTAGCGGGGGGGCCGAGCGGGGAGCTGTTTTTT
clone_size: .
d_call: TRBD2
v_call: TRBV6-1
j_call: TRBJ2-2

cdr3_aa: CASGLPSGTGFSDTQYF
cdr3_nt: TGTGCCAGCGGCCTACCTTCCGGGACAGGGTTTTCAGATACGCAGTATTTT
clone_size: .
d_call: TRBD1
v_call: TRBV7-2
j_call: TRBJ2-3

cdr3_aa: CASSLEGQRFYGYTF
cdr3_nt: TGTGCCAGCAGCTTAGAGGGACAGCGATTCTATGGCTACACCTTC
clone_size: .
d_call: TRBD1
v_call: TRBV7-9
j_call: TRBJ1-2

cdr3_aa: CASSLRGQANNEQFF
cdr3_nt: TGTGCCAGCAGCTTACGGGGACAGGCCAACAATGAGCAGTTCTTC
clone_size: .
d_call: TRBD1
v_call: TRBV5-4
j_call: TRBJ2-1

cdr3_aa: CATSDLGTGMGRETQYF
cdr3_nt: TGTGCCACCAGTGATTTGGGGACAGGGATGGGCAGAGAGACCCAGTACTTC
clone_size: once
d_call: TRBD1
v_call: TRBV24-1
j_call: TRBJ2-5

cdr3_aa: CASSAGQGGATNEKLFF
cdr3_nt: TGTGCCAGCAGCGCAGGACAGGGAGGTGCAACTAATGAAAAACTGTTTTTT
clone_size: once
d_call: TRBD1
v_call: TRBV7-9
j_call: TRBJ1-4

cdr3_aa: CASSPPSTDTQYF
cdr3_nt: TGTGCCAGCTCCCCCCCGAGCACAGATACGCAGTATTTT
clone_size: .
d_call: .
v_call: TRBV18
j_call: TRBJ2-3

cdr3_aa: CASSSPRGGSYNEQFF
cdr3_nt: TGTGCCAGCAGTTCCCCAAGGGGGGGGTCCTACAATGAGCAGTTCTTC
clone_size: .
d_call: .
v_call: TRBV28
j_call: TRBJ2-1

cdr3_aa: CASSLSYRTGGNSPLHF
cdr3_nt: TGTGCCAGCAGTTTATCCTACAGGACAGGAGGAAATTCACCCCTCCACTTT
clone_size: .
d_call: TRBD1
v_call: TRBV27
j_call: TRBJ1-6

cdr3_aa: CASSQSLLVNSGNTIYF
cdr3_nt: TGTGCCAGCAGCCAATCCCTTCTGGTGAACTCTGGAAACACCATATATTTT
clone_size: .
d_call: .
v_call: TRBV4-2
j_call: TRBJ1-3

cdr3_aa: CSGTGAYEQYF
cdr3_nt: TGCAGTGGAACGGGGGCATACGAGCAGTACTTC
clone_size: .
d_call: .
v_call: TRBV20-1
j_call: TRBJ2-7

cdr3_aa: CAWSVNGGSGNTIYF
cdr3_nt: TGTGCCTGGAGTGTTAACGGAGGCTCTGGAAACACCATATATTTT
clone_size: .
d_call: .
v_call: TRBV30
j_call: TRBJ1-3